Following are 27 T cell receptor beta chains from one sample sequenced in a study of cytomegalovirus exposure and HLA in healthy donors. TCRdb keeps only in-frame clones here, not all; method: immunoSEQ multiplex PCR. The sample has around 250,000 clones; roughly 88% are singletons. The sequencing input was PBMCs. The receptors stem from a woman younger than 45 in good health and CMV-seronegative.

The chain employs TRBV4-3 and TRBJ2-5; D might be TRBD2 (6 bases). This CDR3 has 16 amino acids. CDR1 is LGHNA, CDR2 YSLEER, per germline. Trimming removed 0 bases from V and 2 bases from J, with 13 bases in between. The CDR3 protein is CASSQDFRERQETQYF. CDR3 DNA: TGCGCCAGCAGCCAAGATTTCCGGGAGAGGCAAGAGACCCAGTACTTC.

The chain uses TRBV2 and TRBJ1-1; maybe TRBD1 (5 bases). The ends were cut back, 7 bases at V and 4 bases at J, with 13 bases in the middle. There are 13 residues in the CDR3. Per the germline V gene, CDR1 is SNHLY and CDR2 is FYNNEI. CDR3 amino acids: CASNGDQGTEAFF. In DNA form, the CDR3 reads TGTGCCAGCAACGGGGACCAGGGCACTGAAGCTTTCTTT.

The chain combines TRBV6-1 with TRBJ2-3, with D possibly matching TRBD2 (5 bases). In germline, CDR1 is MNHNS, CDR2 SASEGT. V dropped 3 bases and J dropped 2 bases, with 12 bases sitting between them. The CDR3 runs to 15 residues. CDR3 amino acids: CASSDVWRNTDTQYF. The DNA of the CDR3 is TGTGCCAGCAGTGACGTTTGGAGGAACACAGATACGCAGTATTTT.

The V call is TRBV7-8, the J call TRBJ2-1; no firm D call. This CDR3 comprises 14 residues. Trimming removed 1 base at V and 3 bases at J, with 7 bases between. In germline, CDR1 is SGHVS, CDR2 FQNEAQ. The CDR3 nucleotides read TGTGCCAGCAGCTTAGTTTGGGTCTACAATGAGCAGTTCTTC. Amino acids: CASSLVWVYNEQFF.

The chain links TRBV19 to TRBJ2-7; D gene uncertain. Between the trimmed V and J ends, which lost 3 bases and 2 bases, there was a span of 8 bases. The germline CDR1 and CDR2 sequences are LNHDA and SQIVND (reference sequence). The CDR3 sequence is 13 residues long. CDR3 residues: CASSISQTYEQYF. CDR3 in DNA: TGTGCCAGTAGTATTAGTCAGACCTACGAGCAGTACTTC.

Only one count was recorded for this clone. This chain joins TRBV5-1 and TRBJ1-1; tentatively, D is TRBD1 (5 bases). The CDR3 totals 16 residues. Trimming removed 4 bases at V and 0 bases at J, with 16 bases between. Germline CDR1 SGHRS, CDR2 YFSETQ. CDR3 sequence reads: CASSPAGGAMNTEAFF. In nucleotides, the CDR3 is TGCGCCAGCAGCCCAGCCGGGGGTGCCATGAACACTGAAGCTTTCTTT.

A remark on this clone: This sample also contains other DNA sequences that code for the same CDR3. V and J are TRBV27 and TRBJ2-2; TRBD2 matches at 11 bases. With 6 bases clipped from V and 5 bases from J, the junction kept 2 bases outside the gene matches. CDR3 size: 14 residues. Germline V gene sequence: CDR1 MNHEY, CDR2 SMNVEV (reference sequence). The CDR3 reads CASSLAGGTGELFF. The CDR3 region has the DNA TGTGCCAGCAGCCTAGCGGGAGGAACCGGGGAGCTGTTTTTT.

This sequence joins TRBV25-1 and TRBJ1-1; D possibly corresponds to TRBD1 (5 bases). This CDR3 comprises 15 residues. Trimming stripped 2 bases from V and 3 bases from J, with 13 bases between. Germline V gene lookup returns CDR1 MGHDK and CDR2 SYGVNS. The CDR3 here is CASSELATGHTEAFF. The DNA for the CDR3 is TGTGCCAGCAGTGAACTGGCGACGGGGCACACTGAAGCTTTCTTT.

The rearrangement joins TRBV7-9 to TRBJ2-2, with D perhaps TRBD1 (5 bases). The V gene lost 4 bases and the J gene lost 3 bases, with 15 bases spanning the gap. The CDR3 contains 16 residues. Germline loops: CDR1 SEHNR, CDR2 FQNEAQ (reference sequence). The chain's CDR3 is CASSSRKGIHTGELFF. The CDR3 DNA sequence: TGTGCCAGCAGCTCCAGGAAGGGGATTCACACCGGGGAGCTGTTTTTT.

This sequence joins TRBV27 and TRBJ2-7, with D hard to call. V lost 3 bases to trimming and J lost 3 bases, with 15 bases between them. This CDR3 has 15 amino acids. Germline V lookup: CDR1 MNHEY, CDR2 SMNVEV (reference sequence). CDR3 sequence: CASSFRLGLLYEQYF. CDR3 DNA sequence: TGTGCCAGCAGTTTCCGGCTAGGCCTTCTCTACGAGCAGTACTTC.

The chain has TRBV13 and TRBJ2-5; maybe TRBD1 (6 bases). The CDR3 consists of 15 residues. CDR1 and CDR2 (germline): PRHDT, FYEKMQ (reference sequence). Between the trimmed V and J ends, which lost 4 bases and 0 bases, there was a span of 12 bases. The DNA of the CDR3 is TGTGCCAGCAGCTCAAAACGGGACAACCAAGAGACCCAGTACTTC. Encoded protein: CASSSKRDNQETQYF.

The chain is built from TRBV6-1 and TRBJ2-5; D unclear. The germline V gene has CDR1 MNHNS and CDR2 SASEGT. Trimming took 2 bases from V and 1 from J, leaving 14 bases between them. The CDR3 is 16 residues long. Here the CDR3 DNA reads TGTGCCAGCAGTGAAATGACGATGCGGAGCCAAGAGACCCAGTACTTC. Its translation: CASSEMTMRSQETQYF.

The chain has TRBV27 and TRBJ2-7; the D is unclear. The V gene lost 2 bases and the J gene lost 7 bases, with 12 bases spanning the gap. The V gene's germline CDR1 is MNHEY and CDR2 SMNVEV (reference sequence). The CDR3 extends over 13 amino acids. The CDR3 spells CASSLDYANEQYF. CDR3 DNA sequence: TGTGCCAGCAGTTTAGATTATGCGAATGAGCAGTACTTC.

The rearrangement uses TRBV11-2 and TRBJ2-2, with D possibly matching TRBD1 (5 bases). CDR1 and CDR2 from the germline V gene are SGHAT and FQNNGV. The CDR3 extends over 16 amino acids. Trimming pared 3 bases from V and 1 base from J, leaving 12 bases between. CDR3 loop: CASSLVAQGNTGELFF. In DNA form, the CDR3 reads TGTGCCAGCAGCTTGGTTGCCCAGGGGAACACCGGGGAGCTGTTTTTT.

This rearrangement joins TRBV4-3 to TRBJ2-7, with D perhaps matching TRBD2 (6 bases). The germline gives CDR1 LGHNA, CDR2 YSLEER. The CDR3 covers 13 residues. V was cut by 0 bases and J by 6 bases, with 9 bases left in between. CDR3 nucleotide sequence: TGCGCCAGCAGCCAAGAGGCGGGACTCGAGCAGTACTTC. Its translation: CASSQEAGLEQYF.

The chain uses TRBV11-2 and TRBJ2-1; weak D call: TRBD1 (5 bases). CDR3 length equals 14 residues. V lost 0 bases and J 7 bases, leaving 10 bases between the germline ends. Germline V lookup: CDR1 SGHAT, CDR2 FQNNGV. CDR3 in amino acids: CASSLDWGENEQFF. CDR3 in DNA: TGTGCCAGCAGCTTAGACTGGGGCGAAAATGAGCAGTTCTTC.

The genes are TRBV25-1 and TRBJ2-7, with D hard to call. Trimming took 1 base from V and 2 from J, leaving 6 bases between them. The CDR3 is 13 residues long. Germline assignment: CDR1 MGHDK and CDR2 SYGVNS. The CDR3 loop reads CASSELLAYEQYF. The CDR3 region has the DNA TGTGCCAGCAGTGAATTGTTAGCCTACGAGCAGTACTTC.

The chain has TRBV19 and TRBJ2-2; D assignment may be TRBD1 or TRBD2 (6 bases each). The CDR3 totals 12 residues. Germline V CDR1 and CDR2: LNHDA, SQIVND (reference sequence). The CDR3 region is CMSGDLTGELFF. For the CDR3, the DNA is TGTATGTCAGGGGACTTAACCGGGGAGCTGTTTTTT.

This clone was seen only a few times. The chain combines TRBV2 with TRBJ2-7, with a possible D match to TRBD1 (6 bases). Trimming removed 7 bases from V and 4 bases from J, with 11 bases in between. The germline gives CDR1 SNHLY, CDR2 FYNNEI. This CDR3 comprises 12 residues. In DNA, the CDR3 is TGTGCCAGCAACCAAAGGGGGTACGAGCAGTACTTC. Its protein product is CASNQRGYEQYF.

The rearrangement joins TRBV29-1 to TRBJ2-5; TRBD2 is a possible D gene (6 bases). The CDR3 loop spans 13 amino acids. Between the trimmed V and J ends, which lost 7 bases and 1 base, there was a span of 13 bases. Germline CDR1 SQVTM, CDR2 ANQGSEA. For the CDR3, the DNA is TGCAGCGCCGGCGGGGCTGTCCAAGAGACCCAGTACTTC. Translating it yields CSAGGAVQETQYF.

This chain uses TRBV19 with TRBJ2-7; D is possibly TRBD1 or TRBD2 (6 bases each). Germline V gives CDR1 LNHDA, CDR2 SQIVND (reference sequence). V was shortened by 10 bases and J by 5 bases, with 21 bases between the two germline ends. This CDR3 comprises 14 residues. The CDR3 sequence is CATPGQFTGDEQYF. In nucleotides, the CDR3 is TGTGCCACCCCCGGACAGTTCACGGGGGACGAGCAGTACTTC. The entire variable domain, with the rest obtained from reference TRBV19 and TRBJ2-7, is as follows: DGGITQSPKYLFRKEGQNVTLSCEQNLNHDAMYWYRQDPGQGLRLIYYSQIVNDFQKGDIAEGYSVSREKKESFPLTVTSAQKNPTAFYLCATPGQFTGDEQYFGPGTRLTVT.

The chain has TRBV5-1 and TRBJ2-2, with a weak D call TRBD2 (6 bases). There are 16 residues in the CDR3. Per germline, CDR1 SGHRS and CDR2 YFSETQ. With 0 bases removed from V and 0 bases from J, the gap between germline ends came to 9 bases. The CDR3 DNA reads as TGCGCCAGCAGCTTGGGCGGGGCTCCGAACACCGGGGAGCTGTTTTTT. It translates to CASSLGGAPNTGELFF. Full variable domain (missing parts from reference TRBV5-1 and TRBJ2-2): KAGVTQTPRYLIKTRGQQVTLSCSPISGHRSVSWYQQTPGQGLQFLFEYFSETQRNKGNFPGRFSGRQFSNSRSEMNVSTLELGDSALYLCASSLGGAPNTGELFFGEGSRLTVL.

The rearrangement links TRBV6-4 to TRBJ2-1, with 13 bases lining up with TRBD2. This CDR3 is built from 15 residues. J lost 8 bases, V lost 4 bases, and 5 bases had no gene match. CDR1 and CDR2 (germline): MRHNA, SNTAGT. In nucleotides, the CDR3 is TGTGCCAGCAGTGTCGGACTAGCGGGAGCCGATGAGCAGTTCTTC. Translating gives CASSVGLAGADEQFF.

On this clone: This specimen includes other DNA sequences encoding the same CDR3. The rearrangement links TRBV5-1 to TRBJ2-7; tentatively, D is TRBD1 (7 bases). There are 14 residues in the CDR3. Germline loops: CDR1 SGHRS, CDR2 YFSETQ. V shed 2 bases and J shed 3 bases, with 12 bases lying between them. Written as DNA, the CDR3 is TGCGCCAGCAGCTTATCAGGGGGGCTCTACGAGCAGTACTTC. Translation gives CASSLSGGLYEQYF.

V gene TRBV9 combines with J gene TRBJ2-3; a weak D match, TRBD2 (5 bases). The CDR3 is 15 amino acids. Germline assignment: CDR1 SGDLS and CDR2 YYNGEE. The germline V and J ends were trimmed by 0 bases and 2 bases, with 10 bases remaining between them. CDR3 in amino acids: CASSVAPSSTDTQYF. DNA for the CDR3: TGTGCCAGCAGCGTAGCTCCTAGCTCCACAGATACGCAGTATTTT.

This clone was recorded only once. This chain connects TRBV7-6 to TRBJ2-3; 7 nucleotides agree with TRBD2. CDR1 is SGHVS and CDR2 is FNYEAQ in the germline V gene. The CDR3 totals 15 residues. V was clipped by 1 base and J by 2 bases; unmatched bases: 3. CDR3 DNA sequence: TGTGCCAGCAGCTTAGTTCTAGCGGACACAGATACGCAGTATTTT. Amino acids: CASSLVLADTDTQYF.

This sequence joins TRBV28 and TRBJ2-7, with 10 positions matching TRBD1. The ends lost 6 bases at V and 3 bases at J; junction bases unmatched: 8. Per germline, CDR1 MDHEN and CDR2 SYDVKM. This CDR3 has 15 residues. The CDR3 reads CASRTGTGVGYEQYF. The CDR3 nucleotides read TGTGCCAGCAGAACCGGGACAGGGGTAGGCTACGAGCAGTACTTC.